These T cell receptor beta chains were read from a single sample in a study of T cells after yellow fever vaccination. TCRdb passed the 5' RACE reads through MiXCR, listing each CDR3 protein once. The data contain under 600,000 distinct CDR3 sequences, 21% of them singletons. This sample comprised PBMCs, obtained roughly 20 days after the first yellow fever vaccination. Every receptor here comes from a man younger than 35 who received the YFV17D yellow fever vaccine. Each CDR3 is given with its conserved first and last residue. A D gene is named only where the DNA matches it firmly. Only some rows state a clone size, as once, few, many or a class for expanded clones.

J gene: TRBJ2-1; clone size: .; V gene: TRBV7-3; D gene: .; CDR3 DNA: TGTGCCAGCAGCTTAACTCCCCTCCCCGGCCATGAGCAGTTCTTC; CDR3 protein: CASSLTPLPGHEQFF
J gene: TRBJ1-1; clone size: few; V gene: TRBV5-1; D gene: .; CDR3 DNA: TGCGCCAGCAGCTTTGTGGGGTGGAACACTGAAGCTTTCTTT; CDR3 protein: CASSFVGWNTEAFF
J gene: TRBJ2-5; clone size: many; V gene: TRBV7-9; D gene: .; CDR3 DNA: TGTGCCAGCAGCTCCAATACAGGGCTAGAGACCCAGTACTTC; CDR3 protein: CASSSNTGLETQYF
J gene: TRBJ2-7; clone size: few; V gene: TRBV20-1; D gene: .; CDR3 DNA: TGCAGTGCTAGTCAACAGGGAAACTCCTACGAGCAGTACTTC; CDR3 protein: CSASQQGNSYEQYF
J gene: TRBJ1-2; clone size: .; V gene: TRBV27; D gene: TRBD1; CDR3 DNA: TGTGCCAGCAGTTCCATGGGACAGCATCACGGCTACACCTTC; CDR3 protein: CASSSMGQHHGYTF
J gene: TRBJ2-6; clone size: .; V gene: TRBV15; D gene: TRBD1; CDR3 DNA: TGTGCCACCAGCAGAGTTGGACAGGGGGTTCCAGGCAACGTCCTGACTTTC; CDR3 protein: CATSRVGQGVPGNVLTF
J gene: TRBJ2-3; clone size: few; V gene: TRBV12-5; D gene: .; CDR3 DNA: TGTGCTAGTGGAACGGCCAGGGTGTCGGTCCTCACAGATACGCAGTATTTT; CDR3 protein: CASGTARVSVLTDTQYF
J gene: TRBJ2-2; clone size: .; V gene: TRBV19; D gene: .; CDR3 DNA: TGTGCCAGTAGACACTCCGGGGAGCTGTTTTTT; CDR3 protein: CASRHSGELFF
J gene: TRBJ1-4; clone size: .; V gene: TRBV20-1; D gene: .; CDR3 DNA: TGCAGTGCTGAATGGGGGCGCGAACTGTTTTTT; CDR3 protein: CSAEWGRELFF
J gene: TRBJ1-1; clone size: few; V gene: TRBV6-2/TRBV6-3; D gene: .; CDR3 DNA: TGTGCCAGCAGCCCTGGACAGATTCACACTGAAGCTTTCTTT; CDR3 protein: CASSPGQIHTEAFF
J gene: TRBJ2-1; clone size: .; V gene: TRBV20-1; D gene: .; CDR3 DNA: TGCAGTGCTAGAGATAAGGGTTCCTACAATGAGCAGTTCTTC; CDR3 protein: CSARDKGSYNEQFF
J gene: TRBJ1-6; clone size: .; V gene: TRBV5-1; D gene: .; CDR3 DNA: TGCGCCAGCAGCTTAGCCCTCTCCTATAATTCACCCCTCCACTTT; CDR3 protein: CASSLALSYNSPLHF
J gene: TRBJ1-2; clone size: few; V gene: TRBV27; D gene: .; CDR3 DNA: TGTGCCAGCGGACGGAACTATGGCTACACCTTC; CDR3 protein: CASGRNYGYTF
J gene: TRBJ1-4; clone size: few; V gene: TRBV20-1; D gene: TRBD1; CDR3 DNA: TGCAGTGCCCCGGACAGGGGGGATGGGGAAAAACTGTTTTTT; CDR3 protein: CSAPDRGDGEKLFF
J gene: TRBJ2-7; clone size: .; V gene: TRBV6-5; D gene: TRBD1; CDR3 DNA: TGTGCCAGCAGTTACGGGACAGGCTACGAGCAGTACTTC; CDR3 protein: CASSYGTGYEQYF
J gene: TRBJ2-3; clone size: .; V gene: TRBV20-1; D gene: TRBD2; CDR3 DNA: TGCAGTGCTAGAGATGGGCTAGCGGGCACAGATACGCAGTATTTT; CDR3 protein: CSARDGLAGTDTQYF
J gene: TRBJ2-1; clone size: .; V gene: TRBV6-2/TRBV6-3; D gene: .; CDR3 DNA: TGTGCCAGCAGCCAGGGCCGGGGGCCCCATAATGAGCAGTTCTTC; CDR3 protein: CASSQGRGPHNEQFF
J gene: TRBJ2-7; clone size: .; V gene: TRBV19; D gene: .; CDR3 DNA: TGTGCCAGTAGTAAATCCGGGACTGGCTCCTACGAGCAGTACTTC; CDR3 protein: CASSKSGTGSYEQYF
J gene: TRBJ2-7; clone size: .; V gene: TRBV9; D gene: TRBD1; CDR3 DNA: TGTGCCAGCAGCGCCCGGGACAGGGGGTCCTACGAGCAGTACTTC; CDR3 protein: CASSARDRGSYEQYF
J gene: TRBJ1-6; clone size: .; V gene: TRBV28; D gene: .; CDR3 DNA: TGTGCCAGCAGTCCAAGCGACGGCCTCTTTAATTCACCCCTCCACTTT; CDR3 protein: CASSPSDGLFNSPLHF
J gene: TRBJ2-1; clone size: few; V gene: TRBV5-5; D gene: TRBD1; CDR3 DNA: TGTGCCAGCAGCTCCGGGACAGGGGGCTTTGATGAGCAGTTCTTC; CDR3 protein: CASSSGTGGFDEQFF
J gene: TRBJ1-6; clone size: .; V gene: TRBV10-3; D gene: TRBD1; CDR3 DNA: TGTGCCATCAGCCTGGGACAGCCTAATTCACCCCTCCACTTT; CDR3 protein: CAISLGQPNSPLHF
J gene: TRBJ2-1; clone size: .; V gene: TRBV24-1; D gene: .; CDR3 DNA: TGTGCCACCAGTGATTGGACAGAAAATGAGCAGTTCTTC; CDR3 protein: CATSDWTENEQFF
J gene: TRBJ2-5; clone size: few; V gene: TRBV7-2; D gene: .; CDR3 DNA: TGTGCCAGCAGACCAGCAGGGGGGAAGACCCAGTACTTC; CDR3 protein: CASRPAGGKTQYF
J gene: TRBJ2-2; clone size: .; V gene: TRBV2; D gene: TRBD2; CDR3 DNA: TGTGCCAGCAGTGACAGCGGGGGCCCCACCGGGGAGCTGTTTTTT; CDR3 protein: CASSDSGGPTGELFF
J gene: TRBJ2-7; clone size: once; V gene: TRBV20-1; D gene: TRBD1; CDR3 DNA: TGCAGTGCTGGACCGGGACAGAGCTCCTACGAGCAGTACTTC; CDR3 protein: CSAGPGQSSYEQYF
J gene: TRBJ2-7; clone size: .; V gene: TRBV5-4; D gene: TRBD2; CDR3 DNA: TGTGCCAGCAGCTTATGGGGGGGACTCTACGAGCAGTACTTC; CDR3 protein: CASSLWGGLYEQYF
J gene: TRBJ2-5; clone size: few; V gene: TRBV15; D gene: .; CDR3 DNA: TGTGCCACCAGCAGAGATGGGGTCAGACAAGAGACCCAGTACTTC; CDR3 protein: CATSRDGVRQETQYF
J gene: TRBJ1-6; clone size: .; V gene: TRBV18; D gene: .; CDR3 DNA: TGTGCCAGCTCACCCACCGAGGGCGGTCAGTCACCCCTCCACTTT; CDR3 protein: CASSPTEGGQSPLHF
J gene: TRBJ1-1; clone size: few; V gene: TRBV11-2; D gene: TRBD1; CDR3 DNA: TGTGCCAGCAGCCTACAGGGGATTGAAGCTTTCTTT; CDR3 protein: CASSLQGIEAFF
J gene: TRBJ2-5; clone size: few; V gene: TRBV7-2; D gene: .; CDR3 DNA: TGTGCCAGCAGCCGAACAGGGAGACTCCAAGAGACCCAGTACTTC; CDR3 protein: CASSRTGRLQETQYF
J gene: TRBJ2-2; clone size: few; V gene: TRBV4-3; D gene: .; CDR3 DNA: TGCGCCAGCAGCCAAGTACCAGAGGGGTGGTCGAACACCGGGGAGCTGTTTTTT; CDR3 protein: CASSQVPEGWSNTGELFF
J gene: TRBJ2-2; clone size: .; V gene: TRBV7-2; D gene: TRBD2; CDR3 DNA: TGTGCCAGCAGCAGAGTAGCGGGGGGGCCCGGGGAGCTGTTTTTT; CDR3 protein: CASSRVAGGPGELFF
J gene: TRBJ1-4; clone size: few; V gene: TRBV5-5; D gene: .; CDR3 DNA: TGTGCCAGCAGCTCCTATATCACGGGGAATAATGAAAAACTGTTTTTT; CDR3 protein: CASSSYITGNNEKLFF
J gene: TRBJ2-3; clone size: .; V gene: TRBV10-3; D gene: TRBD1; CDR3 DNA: TGTGCCATGGGACGGACAGGGGGCACAGATACGCAGTATTTT; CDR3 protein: CAMGRTGGTDTQYF
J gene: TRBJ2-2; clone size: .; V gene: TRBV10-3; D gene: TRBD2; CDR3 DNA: TGTGCCATCCTCGGGACTAGCGGGGGGAACACCGGGGAGCTGTTTTTT; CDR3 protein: CAILGTSGGNTGELFF
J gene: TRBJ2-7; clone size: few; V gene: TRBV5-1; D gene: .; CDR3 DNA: TGCGCCAGCAGCCAAATAGGGACGGGTAGCGAGCAGTACTTC; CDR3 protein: CASSQIGTGSEQYF
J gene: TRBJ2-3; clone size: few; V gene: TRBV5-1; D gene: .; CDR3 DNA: TGCGCCAGCAGCCGACAGACCGGGACTCAGGTAGATACGCAGTATTTT; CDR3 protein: CASSRQTGTQVDTQYF
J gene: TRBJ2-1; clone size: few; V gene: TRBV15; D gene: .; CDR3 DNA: TGTGCCACCAGCAGAGCAACAGTTGTGAATGAGCAGTTCTTC; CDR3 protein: CATSRATVVNEQFF
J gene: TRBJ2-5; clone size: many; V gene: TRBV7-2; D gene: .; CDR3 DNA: TGTGCCAGCAAAAGACAGGTGCAAGAGACCCAGTACTTC; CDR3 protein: CASKRQVQETQYF
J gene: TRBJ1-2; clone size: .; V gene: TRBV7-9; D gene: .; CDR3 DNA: TGTGCCAGCAGCTTAGTGGACTATGGCTACACCTTC; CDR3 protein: CASSLVDYGYTF
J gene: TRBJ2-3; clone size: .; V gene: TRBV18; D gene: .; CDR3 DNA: TGTGCCAGCTCACCGGGGGTAGGAGATACGCAGTATTTT; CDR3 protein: CASSPGVGDTQYF